One and the same sample provided the 3 T cell receptor beta chains below, sequenced in a study of cytomegalovirus exposure and HLA in healthy donors. With 60 Vbeta and 13 Jbeta primers, the PCR was carried out. Repertoires were generated with immunoSEQ multiplex PCR, while TCRdb's copy carries only in-frame clones and drops some. The sample consists of roughly 100,000 clones, around three quarters of them appearing once. Material: PBMCs. Every receptor here comes from a woman between 18 and 29 years old in good health and CMV-seropositive.

The gene calls are TRBV19 and TRBJ2-5; possible D gene TRBD2, 5 bases. V lost 5 bases and J lost 5, with 15 bases in between. From germline, CDR1 is LNHDA and CDR2 SQIVND (reference sequence). This CDR3 is built from 14 residues. The CDR3 nucleotides are TGTGCCAGTAGTCCAACTCTTTCGGGGGAGACCCAGTACTTC. Its translation is CASSPTLSGETQYF.

The chain has TRBV6-6 and TRBJ1-5; D gene uncertain. The germline CDR1 and CDR2 sequences are MNHNY and SVGAGI (reference sequence). V lost 6 bases to trimming and J lost 4 bases, with 4 bases between them. The length of the CDR3 is 11 residues. DNA of the CDR3: TGTGCCAGCAGCAAAAATCAGCCCCAGCATTTT. Its protein is CASSKNQPQHF.

The chain has TRBV27 and TRBJ2-7; 7 bases line up with TRBD1. The CDR3 length is 15 residues. Germline values: CDR1 MNHEY, CDR2 SMNVEV (reference sequence). J gave up 7 bases and V 7 bases, and 16 bases lay outside the gene matches. This CDR3 is CASTLSVRGPREQYF. In DNA, the CDR3 is TGTGCCAGCACCCTTTCCGTTAGGGGGCCTCGGGAGCAGTACTTC.